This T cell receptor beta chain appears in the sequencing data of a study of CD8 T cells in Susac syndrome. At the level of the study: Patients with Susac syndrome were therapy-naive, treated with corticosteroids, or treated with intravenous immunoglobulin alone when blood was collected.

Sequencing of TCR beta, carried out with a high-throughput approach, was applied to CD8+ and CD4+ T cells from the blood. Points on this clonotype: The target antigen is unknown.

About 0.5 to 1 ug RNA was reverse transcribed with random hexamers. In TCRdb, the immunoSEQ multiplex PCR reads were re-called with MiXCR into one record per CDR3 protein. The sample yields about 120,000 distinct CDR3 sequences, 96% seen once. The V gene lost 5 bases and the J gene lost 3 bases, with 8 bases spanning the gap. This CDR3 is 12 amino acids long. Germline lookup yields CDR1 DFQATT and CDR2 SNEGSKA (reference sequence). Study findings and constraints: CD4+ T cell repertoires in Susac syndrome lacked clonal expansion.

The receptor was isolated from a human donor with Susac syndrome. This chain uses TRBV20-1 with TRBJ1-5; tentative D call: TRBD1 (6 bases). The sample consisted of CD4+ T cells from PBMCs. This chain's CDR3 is CSAGQYNQPQHF. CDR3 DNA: TGCAGTGCTGGACAGTACAATCAGCCCCAGCATTTT.